The entry that follows covers one T cell receptor (beta chain) sequence. Authors' methods: Nucleated cell counts were estimated from reference gene primer amplification. Libraries were prepared by immunoSEQ multiplex PCR; TCRdb keeps only in-frame clonotypes and omits some of them. The V and J calls and clone size are taken from that table; D and trimming were inferred from the DNA. Of 250,000 to 300,000 clones listed, just under 90% were seen once; the top ten hold roughly 3.7%. The germline gives CDR1 KGHSH, CDR2 LQKENI. The J segment lost 0 bases and the V segment lost 4 bases, leaving 4 bases of the junction unmatched. The CDR3 totals 16 residues. The data originate from a study of blood T cell repertoires in COVID-19. Study background: Samples representing acute and convalescent COVID-19 were sourced from the United States, Italy and Spain. Nucleic acid was either cDNA or gDNA, and it came from T cells, B-cell-depleted T cells, or PBMCs.

Sample: peripheral blood. This rearrangement joins TRBV18 to TRBJ1-1; 11 nucleotides agree with TRBD1. This receptor was obtained from a middle-aged woman with acute or convalescent COVID-19. The CDR3 loop is CASSRGQGAVNTEAFF. CDR3 DNA sequence: TGTGCCAGCTCACGAGGACAGGGGGCAGTGAACACTGAAGCTTTCTTT.